This T cell receptor beta chain emerged from a study of blood T cell repertoires in COVID-19. Profiled with immunoSEQ multiplex PCR; TCRdb holds only in-frame clones, not every one. This sample has 230,000 or so clones, with 89% found just once. Sequencing used peripheral blood. This clonotype originated in a woman between 35 and 50 years old who had recovered from COVID-19.

The CDR3 DNA follows: TGTGCCAGCAGTCGGTCCGGGGGCGGGGAGCTGTTTTTT. It yields the protein CASSRSGGGELFF. This chain joins TRBV12-3 or TRBV12-4 and TRBJ2-2, with D perhaps matching TRBD2 (6 bases). Trimming took 5 bases from V and 7 from J, leaving 11 bases between them. This CDR3 contains 13 residues.